Reported below is one T cell receptor beta chain. These data are taken from a study of cytomegalovirus exposure and HLA in healthy donors. PCR amplification relied on 60 Vbeta primers (plus 13 Jbeta primers). Profiling relied on immunoSEQ multiplex PCR, and the TCRdb table lists in-frame clones only, not all of them. The top ten hold about 2.7% of the sample, which has about 200,000 clones, 70% to 80% seen once. V shed 4 bases and J 0 bases; nucleotides not matched to a gene: 8. CDR1 is KGHSH and CDR2 is LQKENI in the germline V gene. CDR3 length equals 17 residues. The chain has TRBV18 and TRBJ2-1; TRBD2 matches at 8 bases. The sequencing sample was made of PBMCs. This receptor was taken from a woman aged 25 to 45 in good health and CMV-seronegative. CDR3 sequence (DNA): TGTGCCAGCTCACGACTCCTAGCGGGTAGCTCCTACAATGAGCAGTTCTTC. Amino acid sequence: CASSRLLAGSSYNEQFF.